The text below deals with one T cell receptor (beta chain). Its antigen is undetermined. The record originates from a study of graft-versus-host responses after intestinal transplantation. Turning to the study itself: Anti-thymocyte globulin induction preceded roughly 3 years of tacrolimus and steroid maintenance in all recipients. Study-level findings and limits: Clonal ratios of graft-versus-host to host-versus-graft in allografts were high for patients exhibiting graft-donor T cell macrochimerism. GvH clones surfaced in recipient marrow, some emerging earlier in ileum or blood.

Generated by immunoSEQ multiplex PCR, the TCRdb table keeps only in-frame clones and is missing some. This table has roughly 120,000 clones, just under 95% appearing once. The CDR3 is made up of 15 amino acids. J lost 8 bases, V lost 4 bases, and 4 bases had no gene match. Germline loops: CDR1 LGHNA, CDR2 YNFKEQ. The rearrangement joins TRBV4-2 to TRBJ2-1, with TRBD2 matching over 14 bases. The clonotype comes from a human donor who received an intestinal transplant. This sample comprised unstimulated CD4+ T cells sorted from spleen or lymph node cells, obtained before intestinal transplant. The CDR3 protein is CASSRGTSGGHEQFF. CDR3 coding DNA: TGTGCCAGCAGCCGCGGGACTAGCGGGGGCCATGAGCAGTTCTTC.